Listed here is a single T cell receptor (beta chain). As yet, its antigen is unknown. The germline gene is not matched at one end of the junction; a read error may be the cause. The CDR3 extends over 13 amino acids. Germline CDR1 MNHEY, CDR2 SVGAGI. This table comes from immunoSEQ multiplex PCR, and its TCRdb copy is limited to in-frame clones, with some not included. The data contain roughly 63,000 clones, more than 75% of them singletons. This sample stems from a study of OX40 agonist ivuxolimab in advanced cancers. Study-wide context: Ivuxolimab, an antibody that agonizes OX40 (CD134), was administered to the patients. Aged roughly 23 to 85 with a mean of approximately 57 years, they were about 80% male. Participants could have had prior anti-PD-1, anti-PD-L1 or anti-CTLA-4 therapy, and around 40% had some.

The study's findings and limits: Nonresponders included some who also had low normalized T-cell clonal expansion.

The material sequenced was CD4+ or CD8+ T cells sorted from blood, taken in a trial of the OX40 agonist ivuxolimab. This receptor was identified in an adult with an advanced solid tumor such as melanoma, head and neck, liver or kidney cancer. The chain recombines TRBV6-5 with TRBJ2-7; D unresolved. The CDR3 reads CASRQISSYKQYF. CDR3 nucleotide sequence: TGTGCCAGCAGGCAGATAAGCTCCTACAAGCAGTACTTC.